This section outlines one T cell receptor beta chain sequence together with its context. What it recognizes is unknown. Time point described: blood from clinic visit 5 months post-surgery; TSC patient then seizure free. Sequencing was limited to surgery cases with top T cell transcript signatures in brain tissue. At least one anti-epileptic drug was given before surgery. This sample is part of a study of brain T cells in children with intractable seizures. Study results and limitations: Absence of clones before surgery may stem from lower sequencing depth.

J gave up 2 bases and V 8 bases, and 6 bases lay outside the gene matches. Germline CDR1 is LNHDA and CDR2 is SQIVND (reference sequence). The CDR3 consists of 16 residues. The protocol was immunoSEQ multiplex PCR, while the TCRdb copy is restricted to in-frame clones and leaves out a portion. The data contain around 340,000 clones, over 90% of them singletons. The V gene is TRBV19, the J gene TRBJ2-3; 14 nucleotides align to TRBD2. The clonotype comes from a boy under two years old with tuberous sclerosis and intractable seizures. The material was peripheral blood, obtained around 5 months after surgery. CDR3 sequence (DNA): TGTGCCAGTTCCTTGACTAGCGGGGGGGCCACAGATACGCAGTATTTT. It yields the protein CASSLTSGGATDTQYF.